A selection of T cell receptor beta chains follows, all from one sample in a study of T cells in Graves' hyperthyroidism and ophthalmopathy. One entry per CDR3 protein results from TCRdb running MiXCR on the multiplex PCR reads. The sample yields roughly 600,000 distinct CDR3 sequences, more than 14% seen once. The sample was blood. The origin of the receptors is a woman aged 45 to 65 with Graves' ophthalmopathy. CDR3s include the opening cysteine and the closing phenylalanine or tryptophan. The order of the fields is V gene, CDR3 length, J gene, D gene, CDR3 protein. A D gene is named only where the DNA matches it firmly.

TRBV9	15	TRBJ1-5	NA	CASSPEGRNNQPQHF
TRBV5-1	16	TRBJ2-3	TRBD2	CASSPEAGRAADTQYF
TRBV2	16	TRBJ2-2	NA	CASSEAEGRGTGELFF
TRBV9	16	TRBJ2-2	TRBD2	CASSLSASGRAGELFF
TRBV6-5	17	TRBJ1-1	NA	CASSYRPRDLGDTEAFF
TRBV20-1	12	TRBJ2-5	TRBD2	CSSGRTRETQYF
TRBV15	12	TRBJ1-5	NA	CATSRMNQPQHF
TRBV13	17	TRBJ2-3	TRBD2	CASSSYASGLATDTQYF
TRBV18	16	TRBJ1-3	NA	CASSPYEGSSRNTIYF
TRBV5-1	13	TRBJ1-2	TRBD1	CASTTGAEYGYTF
TRBV10-2	15	TRBJ2-3	TRBD2	CASRNSGGMTDTQYF
TRBV6-6	16	TRBJ2-3	TRBD2	CASSYGLAGRGDTQYF
TRBV28	17	TRBJ2-1	TRBD1	CASSPGTGGYHYNEQFF
TRBV20-1	15	TRBJ1-4	TRBD1	CSAREETGVWEKLFF
TRBV20-1	16	TRBJ1-1	NA	CSARKFGAEKTTEAFF
TRBV6-1	15	TRBJ1-2	TRBD1	CASSNRLQGDYGYTF
TRBV7-2	15	TRBJ2-7	NA	CASSYAAGFSYEQYF
TRBV6-1	15	TRBJ1-3	NA	CASAPWQRTGNTIYF
TRBV27	14	TRBJ2-1	TRBD1	CASSLGTGYNEQFF
TRBV10-3	14	TRBJ2-7	TRBD2	CAISESGRASEQYF
TRBV7-9	15	TRBJ1-2	NA	CASSLAPTHNYGYTF
TRBV12-3/TRBV12-4	12	TRBJ1-2	NA	CASSSGTRKHTF
TRBV7-2	15	TRBJ1-5	TRBD1	CASSPQDRRDQPQHF
TRBV18	15	TRBJ2-1	TRBD2	CASSLSTSVYNEQFF
TRBV11-3	18	TRBJ2-3	NA	CASSAGLRLAEITDTQYF
TRBV7-2	14	TRBJ2-1	NA	CASSQMSSYNEQFF
TRBV11-2	14	TRBJ1-5	NA	CASGGDRLNQPQHF
TRBV5-1	18	TRBJ2-2	NA	CASSFMEAIGGNTGELFF
TRBV6-5	12	TRBJ2-1	NA	CASSYLGNEQFF
TRBV27	15	TRBJ2-5	NA	CASSLLGLSLETQYF
TRBV7-9	13	TRBJ2-1	TRBD1	CASSSGQHNEQFF
TRBV11-3	14	TRBJ2-7	TRBD2	CASSLSGRVDEQYF
TRBV20-1	13	TRBJ2-7	NA	CSAPAFAKSEQYF
TRBV2	15	TRBJ2-5	TRBD1	CASSTGTGPQETQYF
TRBV9	16	TRBJ2-3	TRBD2	CASSVGVAGGQDTQYF
TRBV6-1	15	TRBJ2-7	TRBD1	CASSETGGGTYEQYF
TRBV25-1	14	TRBJ2-3	NA	CASSEQHSTDTQYF
TRBV20-1	15	TRBJ2-1	TRBD2	CSARRRGGDHNEQFF
TRBV28	11	TRBJ1-2	NA	CANFGRSGYTF
TRBV2	15	TRBJ2-4	TRBD1	CASSAVGQGKNIQYF
TRBV7-6	16	TRBJ2-1	TRBD2	CASSQLAGVGYNEQFF
TRBV29-1	13	TRBJ2-7	NA	CSAASRGIYEQYF
TRBV3-1	21	TRBJ1-1	TRBD1	CASSQVRYGQGGRVLNTEAFF
TRBV28	12	TRBJ1-1	NA	CASSSQGPEAFF
TRBV4-1	15	TRBJ1-5	TRBD1	CASSQAGTDNQPQHF
TRBV3-1	20	TRBJ2-7	TRBD2	CASSQDPSTSGRKPTTVQYF
TRBV10-3	14	TRBJ2-7	TRBD2	CAISASGRRYEQYF
TRBV5-1	15	TRBJ2-7	TRBD1	CASSFTGTGDGEQYF
TRBV30	11	TRBJ1-1	NA	CAWTPRFEAFF
TRBV6-2/TRBV6-3	14	TRBJ1-1	NA	CASSYAVVLTEAFF
TRBV28	12	TRBJ1-1	NA	CASRPKGTEAFF
TRBV28	14	TRBJ2-5	NA	CASSLPGYQETQYF
TRBV6-6	15	TRBJ1-1	NA	CASSYSSMLNTEAFF
TRBV20-1	14	TRBJ2-1	TRBD2	CSASLSGKGNEQFF
TRBV7-9	14	TRBJ2-5	TRBD2	CASSGRLAEKTQYF
TRBV6-2/TRBV6-3	17	TRBJ2-7	NA	CASSTEVLTLSSYEQYF